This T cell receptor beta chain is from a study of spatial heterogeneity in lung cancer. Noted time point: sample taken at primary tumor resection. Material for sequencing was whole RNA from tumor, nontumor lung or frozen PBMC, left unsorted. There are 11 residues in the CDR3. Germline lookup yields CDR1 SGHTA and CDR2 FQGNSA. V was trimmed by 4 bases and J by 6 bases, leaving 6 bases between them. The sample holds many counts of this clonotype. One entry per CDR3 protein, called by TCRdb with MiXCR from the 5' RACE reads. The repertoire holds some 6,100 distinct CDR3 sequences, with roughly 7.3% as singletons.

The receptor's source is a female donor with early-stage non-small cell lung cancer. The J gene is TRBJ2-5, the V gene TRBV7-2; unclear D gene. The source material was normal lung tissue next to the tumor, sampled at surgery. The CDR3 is CASSSPQTQYF. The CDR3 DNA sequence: TGTGCCAGCAGCTCCCCCCAGACCCAGTACTTC.